This TCR beta chain was found in a study of T cell repertoires in cytomegalovirus infection. Study results and limitations: In two of eight donors, the top clonotype was HLA-C-restricted CMV-specific.

TCRdb re-called the reads through MiXCR, storing one row per CDR3 protein. Counted here are about 920,000 distinct CDR3 sequences, around 29% occurring once; the ten biggest clones make up around 15%. In its sample, this clonotype was seen many times. Its antigen is as yet unknown. Trimming took off 4 bases at V and 3 bases at J, with 10 bases between the two ends. Germline values: CDR1 SGHTA, CDR2 FQGNSA. The CDR3 consists of 13 residues. The source was cultured CD8+ T cells from PBMCs, collected from culture after CMV antigen stimulation. The chain employs TRBV7-2 and TRBJ2-7; D possibly uses TRBD1 or TRBD2 (5 bases each). This TCR derives from a human donor in good health (CMV status not recorded). Some clones in this sample may be carry-over from other donors' samples. The DNA of the CDR3 is TGTGCCAGCAGCTGGGGGACGGACTACGAGCAGTACTTC. Translating gives CASSWGTDYEQYF.